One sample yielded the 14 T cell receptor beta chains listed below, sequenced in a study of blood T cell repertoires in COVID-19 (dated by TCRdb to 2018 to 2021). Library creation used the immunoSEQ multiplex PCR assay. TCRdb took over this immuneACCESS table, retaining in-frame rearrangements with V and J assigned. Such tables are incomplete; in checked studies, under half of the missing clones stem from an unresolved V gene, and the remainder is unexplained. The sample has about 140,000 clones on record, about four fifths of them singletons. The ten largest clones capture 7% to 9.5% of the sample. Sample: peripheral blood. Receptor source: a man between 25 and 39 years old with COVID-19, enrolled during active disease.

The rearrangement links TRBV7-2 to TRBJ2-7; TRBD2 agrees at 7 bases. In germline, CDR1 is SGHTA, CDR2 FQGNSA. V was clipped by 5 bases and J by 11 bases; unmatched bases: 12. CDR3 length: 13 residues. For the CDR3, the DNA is TGTGCCAGCAGCCCACAGGCTAGCGGCCTTAAGTACTTC. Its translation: CASSPQASGLKYF.

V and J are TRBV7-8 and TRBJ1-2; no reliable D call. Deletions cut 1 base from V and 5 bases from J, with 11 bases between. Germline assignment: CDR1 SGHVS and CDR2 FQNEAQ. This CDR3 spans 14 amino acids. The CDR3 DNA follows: TGTGCCAGCAGCTTAGGTGCGACACTGTATGGCTACACCTTC. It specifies CASSLGATLYGYTF.

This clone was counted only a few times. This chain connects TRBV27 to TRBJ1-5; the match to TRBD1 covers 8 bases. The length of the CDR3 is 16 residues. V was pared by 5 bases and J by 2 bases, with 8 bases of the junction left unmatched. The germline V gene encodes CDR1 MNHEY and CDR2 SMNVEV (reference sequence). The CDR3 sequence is CASSLQGANGNQPQHF. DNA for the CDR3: TGTGCCAGCAGTCTTCAGGGGGCGAACGGCAATCAGCCCCAGCATTTT.

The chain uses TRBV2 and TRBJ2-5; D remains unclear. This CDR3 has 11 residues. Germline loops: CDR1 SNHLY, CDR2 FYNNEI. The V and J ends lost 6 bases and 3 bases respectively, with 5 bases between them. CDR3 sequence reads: CASSQKETQYF. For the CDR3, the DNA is TGTGCCAGCAGCCAAAAAGAGACCCAGTACTTC. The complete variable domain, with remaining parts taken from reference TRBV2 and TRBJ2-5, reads EPEVTQTPSHQVTQMGQEVILRCVPISNHLYFYWYRQILGQKVEFLVSFYNNEISEKSEIFDDQFSVERPDGSNFTLKIRSTKLEDSAMYFCASSQKETQYFGPGTRLLVL.

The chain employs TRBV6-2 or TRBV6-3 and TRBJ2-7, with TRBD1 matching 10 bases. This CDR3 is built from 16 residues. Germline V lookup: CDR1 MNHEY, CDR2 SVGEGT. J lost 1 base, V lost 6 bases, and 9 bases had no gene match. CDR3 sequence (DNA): TGTGCCAGCAGCCGATACGGGACAGGGGTATCCTACGAGCAGTACTTC. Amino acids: CASSRYGTGVSYEQYF.

CDR3 in amino acids: CASSPLGRGYEQYF. Written as DNA, the CDR3 is TGTGCCAGCAGCCCCCTAGGACGGGGCTACGAGCAGTACTTC. The chain joins TRBV6-5 to TRBJ2-7, with a possible D match to TRBD2 (5 bases). The CDR3 spans 14 residues. The ends were cut back, 6 bases at V and 3 bases at J, with 15 bases in the middle. Germline V gives CDR1 MNHEY, CDR2 SVGAGI.

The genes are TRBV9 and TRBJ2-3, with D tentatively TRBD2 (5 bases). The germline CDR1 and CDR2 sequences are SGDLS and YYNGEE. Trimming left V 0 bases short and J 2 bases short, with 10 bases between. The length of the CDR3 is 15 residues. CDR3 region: CASSVGGSATDTQYF. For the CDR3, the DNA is TGTGCCAGCAGCGTAGGGGGTAGCGCCACAGATACGCAGTATTTT.

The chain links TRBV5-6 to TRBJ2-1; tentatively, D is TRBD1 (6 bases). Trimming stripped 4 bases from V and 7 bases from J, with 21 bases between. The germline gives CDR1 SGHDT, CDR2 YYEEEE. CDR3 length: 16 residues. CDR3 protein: CASSPRQAYFTNEQFF. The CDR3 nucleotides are TGTGCCAGCAGCCCTCGACAGGCCTACTTCACTAATGAGCAGTTCTTC.

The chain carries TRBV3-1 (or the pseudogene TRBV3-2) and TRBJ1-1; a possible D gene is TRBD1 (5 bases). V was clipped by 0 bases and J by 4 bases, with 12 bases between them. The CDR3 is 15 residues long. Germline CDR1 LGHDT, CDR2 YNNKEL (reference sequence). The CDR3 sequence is CASSQDRVRSTEAFF. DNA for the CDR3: TGTGCCAGCAGCCAAGACAGGGTGAGGAGCACTGAAGCTTTCTTT.

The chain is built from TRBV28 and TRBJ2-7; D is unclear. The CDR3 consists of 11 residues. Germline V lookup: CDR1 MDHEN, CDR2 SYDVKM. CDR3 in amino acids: CATGAAIEQYF. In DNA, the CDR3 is TGTGCGACCGGTGCGGCGATTGAGCAGTACTTC.

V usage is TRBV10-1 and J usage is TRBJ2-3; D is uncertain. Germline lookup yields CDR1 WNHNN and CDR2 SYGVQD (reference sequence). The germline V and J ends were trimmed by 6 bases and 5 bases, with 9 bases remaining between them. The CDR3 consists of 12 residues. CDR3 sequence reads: CASSGVGDTQYF. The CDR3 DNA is TGCGCCAGCAGCGGTGTCGGAGATACGCAGTATTTT.

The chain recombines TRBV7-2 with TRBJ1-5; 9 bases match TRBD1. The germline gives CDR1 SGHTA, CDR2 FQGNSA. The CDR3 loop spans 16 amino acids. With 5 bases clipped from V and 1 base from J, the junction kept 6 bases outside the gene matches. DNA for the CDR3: TGTGCCAGCAGCCCGGACAGGGGTCGGAGCAATCAGCCCCAGCATTTT. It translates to CASSPDRGRSNQPQHF.

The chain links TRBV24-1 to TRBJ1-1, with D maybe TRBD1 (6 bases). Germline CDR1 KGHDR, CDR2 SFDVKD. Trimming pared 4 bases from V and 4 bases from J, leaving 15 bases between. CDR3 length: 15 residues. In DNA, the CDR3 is TGTGCCACCAGTGACTCAGGGGCGCGAGGCACTGAAGCTTTCTTT. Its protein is CATSDSGARGTEAFF.

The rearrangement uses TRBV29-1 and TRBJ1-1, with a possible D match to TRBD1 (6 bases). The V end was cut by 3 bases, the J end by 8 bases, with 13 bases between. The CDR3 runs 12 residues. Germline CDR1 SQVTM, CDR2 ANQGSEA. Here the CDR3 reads CSVDGGTREAFF. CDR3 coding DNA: TGCAGCGTTGATGGGGGCACACGAGAAGCTTTCTTT.